This entry concerns a single T cell receptor beta chain. These data come from a study of technical replicates of blood from a handful of donors. Sequenced by immunoSEQ multiplex PCR; TCRdb stores in-frame clones only, minus some. The sample has around 73,000 clones, more than 90% seen once. The germline V gene has CDR1 MGHRA and CDR2 YSYEKL. The V end lost 0 bases, the J end lost 5 bases, and 19 bases lay between the germline ends. The CDR3 has 17 residues. This clonotype was obtained from a human donor in good health. Some clones in this sample may be carry-over from other donors' samples. Sequenced sample: PBMCs. V gene TRBV4-1 combines with J gene TRBJ2-5; D perhaps matches TRBD2 (7 bases). Here the CDR3 DNA reads TGCGCCAGCAGCCAAGATCGTTGGGGGGGCCTAGGGGAGACCCAGTACTTC. Protein product: CASSQDRWGGLGETQYF.